The 18 T cell receptor beta chains reported below all come from one sample, sequenced in a study of cytomegalovirus exposure and HLA in healthy donors. The PCR contained 60 Vbeta and 13 Jbeta primers. Assay used: immunoSEQ multiplex PCR; TCRdb lists only in-frame clones, some missing. The table includes some 130,000 clones, about 73% detected once. The material sequenced was PBMCs. Receptors were obtained from a woman aged 55-70 years in good health and CMV-seropositive.

This sequence joins TRBV5-4 and TRBJ2-2; 9 bases are shared with TRBD2. The CDR3 has 16 residues. Losses at the gene ends were 1 base for V and 5 bases for J; bases not matched to a gene: 6. In germline, CDR1 is SGHNT, CDR2 YYREEE (reference sequence). The CDR3 loop is CASSLWRGRATGELFF. In DNA form, the CDR3 reads TGTGCCAGCAGCTTGTGGCGCGGGAGGGCGACCGGGGAGCTGTTTTTT.

In its sample, this clone was seen a few times. This chain connects TRBV6-5 to TRBJ2-7, with D possibly being TRBD2 (5 bases). Germline CDR1 MNHEY, CDR2 SVGAGI. V was trimmed by 2 bases and J by 3 bases, leaving 5 bases between them. This CDR3 contains 12 residues. CDR3 protein: CASSYAGYEQYF. The CDR3 nucleotides are TGTGCCAGCAGTTACGCGGGCTACGAGCAGTACTTC.

V and J are TRBV11-1 and TRBJ1-5, with 9 bases fitting TRBD1. V dropped 3 bases and J dropped 9; count of bases not matched to a gene: 3. The germline V gene encodes CDR1 SGHAT and CDR2 FQDESV (reference sequence). The CDR3 has 13 amino acids. The CDR3 sequence is CASSLDRGRPQHF. The DNA for the CDR3 is TGTGCCAGCAGCTTGGACAGGGGCCGGCCCCAGCATTTT.

V is TRBV28 and J is TRBJ2-7; 11 nucleotides align to TRBD2. Germline CDR1 is MDHEN and CDR2 is SYDVKM. The CDR3 has 14 residues. V dropped 6 bases and J dropped 0; count of bases not matched to a gene: 1. CDR3 protein: CASRTSGSSYEQYF. DNA of the CDR3: TGTGCCAGCAGAACTAGCGGGAGCTCCTACGAGCAGTACTTC. The variable domain in full, with the rest retrieved from reference TRBV28 and TRBJ2-7, is DVKVTQSSRYLVKRTGEKVFLECVQDMDHENMFWYRQDPGLGLRLIYFSYDVKMKEKGDIPEGYSVSREKKERFSLILESASTNQTSMYLCASRTSGSSYEQYFGPGTRLTVT.

The chain combines TRBV4-2 with TRBJ1-5, with D unresolved. Germline V gene data show CDR1 as LGHNA and CDR2 as YNFKEQ. The CDR3 extends over 14 amino acids. Deletions cut 1 base from V and 0 bases from J, with 4 bases between. CDR3 sequence: CASSQVASNQPQHF. DNA for the CDR3: TGTGCCAGCAGCCAAGTGGCTAGCAATCAGCCCCAGCATTTT.

The rearrangement uses TRBV7-3 and TRBJ2-1; 9 positions match TRBD2. J lost 2 bases, V lost 1 base, and 3 bases had no gene match. The CDR3 is made up of 16 amino acids. Per germline, CDR1 SGHTA and CDR2 FQGTGA. CDR3 residues: CASSLIAGATYNEQFF. The CDR3 bases are TGTGCCAGCAGCTTAATAGCGGGAGCCACCTACAATGAGCAGTTCTTC.

This chain links TRBV29-1 with TRBJ1-1; the match to TRBD1 covers 7 bases. With 4 bases clipped from V and 4 bases from J, the junction kept 9 bases outside the gene matches. This CDR3 has 14 amino acids. From germline, CDR1 is SQVTM and CDR2 ANQGSEA. The CDR3 DNA reads TGCAGCGTTGCCCAGACAGGGATGGGCACTGAAGCTTTCTTT. Encoded protein: CSVAQTGMGTEAFF.

V and J are TRBV5-1 and TRBJ1-2, with D possibly being TRBD1 (5 bases). Trimming took 0 bases from V and 2 from J, leaving 14 bases between them. The CDR3 has 16 amino acids. From germline, CDR1 is SGHRS and CDR2 YFSETQ. CDR3 nucleotides: TGCGCCAGCAGCTTGGAAGCGGGGCAGTTCAACTATGGCTACACCTTC. It encodes CASSLEAGQFNYGYTF.

V and J are TRBV19 and TRBJ1-1, with D possibly being TRBD1 (5 bases). The CDR3 extends over 14 amino acids. Germline assignment: CDR1 LNHDA and CDR2 SQIVND (reference sequence). V lost 5 bases and J lost 1, with 11 bases in between. The DNA for the CDR3 is TGTGCCAGTAGTCGGCAGGGAACGAACACTGAAGCTTTCTTT. It codes for CASSRQGTNTEAFF.

V gene TRBV6-1 combines with J gene TRBJ2-3, with TRBD2 identical over 7 bases. Unmatched junction bases numbered 2, after V lost 3 bases and J lost 8 bases. The CDR3 is made up of 12 amino acids. CDR1 and CDR2 (germline): MNHNS, SASEGT. The CDR3 is CASSEAGATQYF. DNA for the CDR3: TGTGCCAGCAGTGAGGCGGGAGCTACGCAGTATTTT.

The chain carries TRBV6-5 and TRBJ1-6; a weak D match, TRBD1 (6 bases). The CDR3 is 13 residues long. The germline V gene has CDR1 MNHEY and CDR2 SVGAGI. The V end was cut by 10 bases, the J end by 7 bases, with 14 bases between. CDR3 region: CATGGGPNSPLHF. CDR3 DNA sequence: TGTGCCACCGGGGGGGGCCCAAATTCACCCCTCCACTTT.

The chain carries TRBV16 and TRBJ2-7, with a tentative D call TRBD1 (6 bases). The V end was cut by 4 bases, the J end by 2 bases, with 6 bases between. The germline V gene has CDR1 KGHSY and CDR2 FQNENV. The CDR3 is 12 residues long. The CDR3 sequence: CASSRGPYEQYF. The CDR3 coding sequence is TGTGCCAGCAGCCGGGGGCCCTACGAGCAGTACTTC.

V usage is TRBV14 and J usage is TRBJ2-5, with 9 nucleotides matching TRBD2. The J call is in doubt because the DNA end fits TRBJ2-7 better. In germline, CDR1 is SGHDN, CDR2 FVKESK. CDR3 length equals 14 residues. Here the CDR3 DNA reads TGTGCCAGCAGCCCCCGGCTAGCGGGGAACGAGCAGTACTTC. Protein product: CASSPRLAGNEQYF.

The CDR3 loop reads CASSISGRAWDEQYF. The CDR3 DNA reads as TGTGCCAGCAGCATTAGCGGGAGGGCCTGGGACGAGCAGTACTTC. V and J are TRBV5-4 and TRBJ2-7, with TRBD2 matching 11 bases. Trimming took 4 bases from V and 5 from J; bases not matched to a gene: 8. This CDR3 is built from 15 residues. Germline loops: CDR1 SGHNT, CDR2 YYREEE (reference sequence).

As DNA, the CDR3 is TGCGCCAGCAGCTTGGGGGCGGGAAACCCTGAAGCTTTCTTT. It translates to CASSLGAGNPEAFF. The chain carries TRBV5-1 and TRBJ1-1; no clear D. The CDR3 consists of 14 residues. CDR1 and CDR2 from the germline V gene are SGHRS and YFSETQ. Trimming cost V 0 bases and J 6 bases, with 12 bases left between them.

J is TRBJ2-5 and V is TRBV9, with TRBD2 matching over 7 bases. Germline CDR1 SGDLS, CDR2 YYNGEE. With 2 bases clipped from V and 2 bases from J, the junction kept 9 bases outside the gene matches. The CDR3 loop spans 16 amino acids. Here the CDR3 reads CASSVQTSRVQETQYF. The CDR3 DNA reads TGTGCCAGCAGCGTTCAGACTAGCAGGGTACAAGAGACCCAGTACTTC. Variable domain in full (rest from reference TRBV9 and TRBJ2-5): DSGVTQTPKHLITATGQRVTLRCSPRSGDLSVYWYQQSLDQGLQFLIQYYNGEERAKGNILERFSAQQFPDLHSELNLSSLELGDSALYFCASSVQTSRVQETQYFGPGTRLLVL.

In its sample, this clone was seen once. J is TRBJ2-7 and V is TRBV6-5, with D unresolved. Looked up from germline, CDR1 is MNHEY and CDR2 is SVGAGI. Trimming removed 5 bases from V and 12 bases from J, with 17 bases in between. The length of the CDR3 is 12 residues. This CDR3 is CASSDERRRTYF. CDR3 nucleotides: TGTGCCAGCAGTGACGAAAGACGGAGAACGTACTTC.

The J gene is TRBJ2-1, the V gene TRBV16; 8 nucleotides agree with TRBD1. This CDR3 has 17 amino acids. The trim removed 4 bases at V and 1 base at J, leaving 9 bases unmatched. In germline, CDR1 is KGHSY, CDR2 FQNENV. CDR3 region: CASSRNTGGRSYNEQFF. In DNA, the CDR3 is TGTGCCAGCAGCCGAAACACAGGGGGTAGGTCCTACAATGAGCAGTTCTTC.